This TCR beta chain was recovered during a study of response to subunit inactivated influenza vaccine (dated by TCRdb to 2016 to 2019). About the study as a whole: The study used deep quantitative T cell receptor repertoire profiling to track responses to a trivalent subunit inactivated influenza vaccine.

Library method: RT-PCR. The sequencer listed for this sample is Illumina HiSeq 2500. Starting from the raw public reads, TCRdb applied fastp trimming at Q25, assembled clones with MiXCR and retained in-frame beta chains. Each CDR3 protein gets just one entry, which takes the most common genes and DNA from the rows behind it. The sample profile shows about 780,000 distinct CDR3 sequences; around 20% of them were found once. Roughly a tenth of the sample is in the top ten clones. This clonotype has only a few counts. This receptor's antigen is unknown. Base qualities are not provided; no much larger clone lies one nucleotide away. Overall results and qualifications from the work: According to the authors, only a limited number of new T cells may be recruited by each seasonal influenza vaccination.

Counted from cysteine to phenylalanine, this CDR3 has 11 amino acids. Only the CDR3 portion is preserved as DNA: 33 bases, with reading frame beginning at the first base. CDR1 MNHEY and CDR2 SVGEGT were looked up in the germline V gene. V drops 8 bases and J drops 3 bases, leaving 7 bases in between. This sequence uses TRBV6-2 or TRBV6-3 and TRBJ1-2; no D gene can be assigned with confidence. The input for sequencing was PBMCs from blood, taken about 5 days after vaccination. The TCR was taken from a man aged 45-65 years who received an inactivated influenza vaccine. Donor details come from another sample of the same person, matched by shared clones. The CDR3 region: CASSVYYGYTF. In nucleotides, the sequence is TGTGCCAGCTCTGTGTACTATGGCTACACCTTC.